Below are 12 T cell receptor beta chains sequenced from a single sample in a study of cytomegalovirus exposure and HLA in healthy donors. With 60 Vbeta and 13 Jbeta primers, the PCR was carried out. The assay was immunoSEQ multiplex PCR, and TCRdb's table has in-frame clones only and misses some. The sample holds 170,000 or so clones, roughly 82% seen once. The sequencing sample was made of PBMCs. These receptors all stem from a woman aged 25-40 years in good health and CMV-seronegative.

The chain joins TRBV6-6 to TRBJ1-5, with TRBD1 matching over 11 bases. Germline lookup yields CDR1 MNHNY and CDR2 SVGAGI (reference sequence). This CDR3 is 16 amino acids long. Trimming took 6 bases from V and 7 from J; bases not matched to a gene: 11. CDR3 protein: CASSSGTGGGGQPQHF. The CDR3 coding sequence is TGTGCCAGCAGCTCCGGGACAGGGGGTGGAGGACAGCCCCAGCATTTT.

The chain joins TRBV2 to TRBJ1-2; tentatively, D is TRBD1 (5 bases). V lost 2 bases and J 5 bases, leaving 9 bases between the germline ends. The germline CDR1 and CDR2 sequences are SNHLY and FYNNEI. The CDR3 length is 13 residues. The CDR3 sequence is CASSERAGYGYTF. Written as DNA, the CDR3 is TGTGCCAGCAGTGAAAGGGCAGGGTATGGCTACACCTTC.

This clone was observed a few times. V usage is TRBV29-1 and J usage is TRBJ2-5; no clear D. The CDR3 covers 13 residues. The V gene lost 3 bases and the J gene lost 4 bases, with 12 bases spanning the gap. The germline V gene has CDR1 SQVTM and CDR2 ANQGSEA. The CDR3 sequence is CSVEPVTGETQYF. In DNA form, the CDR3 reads TGCAGCGTTGAGCCAGTAACGGGAGAGACCCAGTACTTC.

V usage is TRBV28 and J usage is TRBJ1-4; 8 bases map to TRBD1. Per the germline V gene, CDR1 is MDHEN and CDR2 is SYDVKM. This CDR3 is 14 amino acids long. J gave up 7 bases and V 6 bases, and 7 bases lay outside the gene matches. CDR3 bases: TGTGCCAGCAGGAGAGGACAGGGAGGTGAAAAACTGTTTTTT. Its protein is CASRRGQGGEKLFF.

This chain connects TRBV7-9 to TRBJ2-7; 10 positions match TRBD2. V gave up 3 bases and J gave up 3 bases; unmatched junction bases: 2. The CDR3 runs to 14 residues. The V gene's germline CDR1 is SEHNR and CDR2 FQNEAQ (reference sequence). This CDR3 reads CASSLTSGFYEQYF. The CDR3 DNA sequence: TGTGCCAGCAGCTTGACTAGCGGGTTCTACGAGCAGTACTTC.

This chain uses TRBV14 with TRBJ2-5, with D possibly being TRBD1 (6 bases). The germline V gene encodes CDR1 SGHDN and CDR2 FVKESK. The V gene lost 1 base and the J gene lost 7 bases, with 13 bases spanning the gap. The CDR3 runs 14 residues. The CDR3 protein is CASSQAIGQPTQYF. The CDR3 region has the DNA TGTGCCAGCAGCCAAGCCATAGGACAGCCGACCCAGTACTTC.

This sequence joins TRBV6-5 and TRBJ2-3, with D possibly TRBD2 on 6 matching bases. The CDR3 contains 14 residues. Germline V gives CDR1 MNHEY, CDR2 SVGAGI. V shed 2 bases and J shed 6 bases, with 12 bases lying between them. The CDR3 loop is CASSYDSGGDTQYF. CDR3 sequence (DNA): TGTGCCAGCAGTTACGATAGCGGTGGGGATACGCAGTATTTT.

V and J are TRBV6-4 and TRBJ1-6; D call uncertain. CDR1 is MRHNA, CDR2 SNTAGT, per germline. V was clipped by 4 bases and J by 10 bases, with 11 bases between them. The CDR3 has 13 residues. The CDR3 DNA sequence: TGTGCCAGCAGTGGTCACCCCAGATCACCCCTCCACTTT. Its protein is CASSGHPRSPLHF.

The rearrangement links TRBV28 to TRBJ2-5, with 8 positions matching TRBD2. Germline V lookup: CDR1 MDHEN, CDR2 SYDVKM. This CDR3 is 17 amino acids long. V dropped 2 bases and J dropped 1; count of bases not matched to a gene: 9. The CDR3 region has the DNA TGTGCCAGCAGTTTACCCGCCGCGGGAGGCCTCCAAGAGACCCAGTACTTC. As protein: CASSLPAAGGLQETQYF.

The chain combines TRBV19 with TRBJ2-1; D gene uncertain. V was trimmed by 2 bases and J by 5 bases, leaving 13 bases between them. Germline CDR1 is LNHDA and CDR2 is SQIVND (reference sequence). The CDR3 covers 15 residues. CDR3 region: CASSIRSVINNEQFF. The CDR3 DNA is TGTGCCAGTAGTATACGGAGTGTAATAAACAATGAGCAGTTCTTC.

CDR3 in DNA: TGTGCCAGCAGCCTCACCAGGGGGCGCCGGGGCTACACCTTC. Protein product: CASSLTRGRRGYTF. This chain joins TRBV13 and TRBJ1-2; TRBD1 aligns across 8 bases. The trim removed 5 bases at V and 8 bases at J, leaving 10 bases unmatched. The CDR3 runs to 14 residues. Germline V lookup: CDR1 PRHDT, CDR2 FYEKMQ (reference sequence).

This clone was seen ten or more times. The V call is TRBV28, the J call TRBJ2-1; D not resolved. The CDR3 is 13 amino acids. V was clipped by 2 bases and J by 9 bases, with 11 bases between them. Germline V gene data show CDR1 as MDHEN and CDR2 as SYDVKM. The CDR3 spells CASSLVSTGEQFF. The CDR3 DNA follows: TGTGCCAGCAGTTTAGTTTCGACGGGTGAGCAGTTCTTC.